The 30 T cell receptor beta chains below were found in one sample sequenced in a study of shared T cell receptors in the human thymus. Libraries were prepared by immunoSEQ multiplex PCR; TCRdb keeps only in-frame clonotypes and omits some of them. The sample lists some 640,000 clones, approximately 89% occurring once. This same sample was also part of a study on human thymus T cells.

Source material: thymocytes. The receptors derive from a boy in the first two years of life with a congenital heart defect.

The V and J genes are TRBV2 and TRBJ2-7, with TRBD2 matching 7 bases. Germline V CDR1 and CDR2: SNHLY, FYNNEI. Germline trimming cut 3 bases from V and 7 bases from J; bases unmatched to any gene: 6. The CDR3 runs to 13 residues. The CDR3 bases are TGTGCCAGCAGTGAGTGGGGGGGGGTAGAGCAGTACTTC. Translating gives CASSEWGGVEQYF.

The rearrangement links TRBV4-3 to TRBJ2-7; TRBD2 might be the D (5 bases). Trimming removed 1 base at V and 5 bases at J, with 9 bases between. The length of the CDR3 is 13 residues. Germline loops: CDR1 LGHNA, CDR2 YSLEER. DNA of the CDR3: TGCGCCAGCAGCCAAGTAGTGAGGGACGAGCAGTACTTC. Translation: CASSQVVRDEQYF.

This clone appeared once. The chain uses TRBV4-1 and TRBJ1-1, with D perhaps TRBD1 (5 bases). The CDR3 length is 13 residues. Per germline, CDR1 MGHRA and CDR2 YSYEKL. Trimming cost V 6 bases and J 6 bases, with 14 bases left between them. The CDR3 DNA is TGCGCCAGCAGTGGGGCGGGGTCTGCTGAAGCTTTCTTT. Its protein is CASSGAGSAEAFF.

This clone was counted a single time. This chain connects TRBV6-5 to TRBJ1-1; D is undetermined. The CDR3 length is 12 residues. Germline CDR1 MNHEY, CDR2 SVGAGI. V was trimmed by 5 bases and J by 10 bases, leaving 14 bases between them. In DNA form, the CDR3 reads TGTGCCAGCAGTCGATCGGGGAGACCAGCTTTCTTT. Its translation: CASSRSGRPAFF.

The J gene is TRBJ2-1, the V gene TRBV4-1, with 8 bases identical to TRBD2. Germline values: CDR1 MGHRA, CDR2 YSYEKL. The CDR3 sequence is 17 residues long. Trimming at V came to 4 bases and at J to 12 bases, leaving 20 bases not matched to a gene. The CDR3, as DNA: TGCGCCAGCAGCCCTGATGGAGGAGCGGGAGTGAGTTGTCGGCAGTTCTTC. Translating it yields CASSPDGGAGVSCRQFF.

This clone was found once. The V gene is TRBV5-4, the J gene TRBJ2-2, with 7 bases lining up with TRBD1. The CDR3 runs 19 residues. J lost 1 base, V lost 1 base, and 13 bases had no gene match. CDR1 and CDR2 (germline): SGHNT, YYREEE (reference sequence). The CDR3 DNA is TGTGCCAGCAGCTTGATCGGAGAAATACAGGGGAAGAACACCGGGGAGCTGTTTTTT. Amino acid sequence: CASSLIGEIQGKNTGELFF.

This rearrangement joins TRBV27 to TRBJ2-7; 7 bases line up with TRBD1. Trimming removed 5 bases from V and 3 bases from J; junction bases left unmatched: 7. CDR3 length equals 14 residues. Germline V lookup: CDR1 MNHEY, CDR2 SMNVEV (reference sequence). The CDR3 protein is CASSKGTDRYEQYF. The CDR3 DNA reads TGTGCCAGCAGTAAGGGGACAGACCGCTACGAGCAGTACTTC.

The V and J genes are TRBV28 and TRBJ1-5; 8 bases line up with TRBD1. The germline V gene has CDR1 MDHEN and CDR2 SYDVKM. J was trimmed by 4 bases and V by 5 bases; bases with no gene match: 4. This CDR3 region has 14 residues. The chain's CDR3 is CASSGQGGNQPQHF. The CDR3 DNA reads as TGTGCCAGCAGTGGACAGGGAGGGAATCAGCCCCAGCATTTT.

Turning to this clone: Other DNA sequences from this sample encode an identical CDR3 as well. The chain combines TRBV29-1 with TRBJ1-1; D gene uncertain. Germline assignment: CDR1 SQVTM and CDR2 ANQGSEA. V lost 4 bases and J lost 1, with 7 bases in between. The CDR3 runs to 12 residues. CDR3 sequence reads: CSVVSGNTEAFF. The CDR3 nucleotides are TGCAGCGTTGTTTCGGGGAACACTGAAGCTTTCTTT.

The rearrangement links TRBV15 to TRBJ1-5; the D is unclear. Germline V gives CDR1 LNHNV, CDR2 YYDKDF (reference sequence). This CDR3 contains 17 residues. The V gene lost 1 base and the J gene lost 0 bases, with 13 bases spanning the gap. Written as DNA, the CDR3 is TGTGCCACCAGCAGAGGAGGCCAGCAATATAGCAATCAGCCCCAGCATTTT. Its translation: CATSRGGQQYSNQPQHF.

This clone occurred once. This chain connects TRBV9 to TRBJ1-4; 9 bases align to TRBD1. V lost 0 bases to trimming and J lost 8 bases; unmatched junction nucleotides: 5. Looked up from germline, CDR1 is SGDLS and CDR2 is YYNGEE. This CDR3 spans 15 amino acids. CDR3 sequence reads: CASSVEDRGGEKLFF. CDR3 sequence (DNA): TGTGCCAGCAGCGTAGAGGACAGGGGTGGGGAAAAACTGTTTTTT.

The chain is built from TRBV9 and TRBJ1-1; D is perhaps TRBD1 (5 bases). The CDR3 is 15 amino acids. The V end lost 4 bases, the J end lost 4 bases, and 17 bases lay between the germline ends. The germline V gene has CDR1 SGDLS and CDR2 YYNGEE. CDR3 sequence: CASSSSVGPGTEAFF. The CDR3 nucleotides are TGTGCCAGCAGCTCATCAGTGGGGCCGGGCACTGAAGCTTTCTTT. Full variable domain (missing parts from reference TRBV9 and TRBJ1-1): DSGVTQTPKHLITATGQRVTLRCSPRSGDLSVYWYQQSLDQGLQFLIQYYNGEERAKGNILERFSAQQFPDLHSELNLSSLELGDSALYFCASSSSVGPGTEAFFGQGTRLTVV.

This clone has only a few counts. The chain carries TRBV4-3 and TRBJ2-1; 10 bases match TRBD2. This CDR3 spans 18 amino acids. The trim removed 5 bases at V and 4 bases at J, leaving 14 bases unmatched. From germline, CDR1 is LGHNA and CDR2 YSLEER. CDR3 nucleotides: TGCGCCAGCAGCTTTTTATTGCCGGGGACTAGCGTTTACAATGAGCAGTTCTTC. It encodes CASSFLLPGTSVYNEQFF.

Only one count was recorded for this clone. V usage is TRBV4-1 and J usage is TRBJ1-2, with D hard to call. Trimming cost V 0 bases and J 8 bases, with 10 bases left between them. The CDR3 is made up of 13 amino acids. Germline lookup yields CDR1 MGHRA and CDR2 YSYEKL. CDR3 sequence reads: CASSQDRGEGYTF. The DNA of the CDR3 is TGCGCCAGCAGCCAAGACCGGGGTGAAGGCTACACCTTC.

This clone was counted a single time. J is TRBJ1-1 and V is TRBV14; TRBD1 agrees at 12 bases. CDR1 SGHDN and CDR2 FVKESK come from the germline V gene. The CDR3 runs 18 residues. Trimming took 4 bases from V and 0 from J; bases not matched to a gene: 9. This CDR3 reads CASSPRRDRGPMNTEAFF. The CDR3 nucleotides are TGTGCCAGCAGCCCAAGGAGGGACAGGGGGCCGATGAACACTGAAGCTTTCTTT. Full variable domain (outside the CDR3, taken from reference TRBV14 and TRBJ1-1): EAGVTQFPSHSVIEKGQTVTLRCDPISGHDNLYWYRRVMGKEIKFLLHFVKESKQDESGMPNNRFLAERTGGTYSTLKVQPAELEDSGVYFCASSPRRDRGPMNTEAFFGQGTRLTVV.

The V and J genes are TRBV4-1 and TRBJ2-1; 8 bases map to TRBD2. Germline assignment: CDR1 MGHRA and CDR2 YSYEKL. V shed 0 bases, J shed 4 bases, and the junction held 8 bases outside the gene matches. CDR3 length: 17 amino acids. The CDR3 loop is CASSQDRKRGMYNEQFF. The CDR3 DNA reads TGCGCCAGCAGCCAAGATCGGAAGCGGGGGATGTACAATGAGCAGTTCTTC.

CDR3 in amino acids: CASSLGRARTDTQYF. The CDR3 DNA sequence: TGCGCCAGCAGCTTAGGCAGGGCCCGCACAGATACGCAGTATTTT. The chain uses TRBV5-1 and TRBJ2-3; possibly TRBD1 for D (5 bases). CDR3 length equals 15 residues. V gave up 2 bases and J gave up 1 base, with 11 bases separating them. Germline CDR1 and CDR2: SGHRS and YFSETQ.

The gene calls are TRBV5-1 and TRBJ2-5, with TRBD2 matching 13 bases. In germline, CDR1 is SGHRS, CDR2 YFSETQ. V dropped 4 bases and J dropped 10; count of bases not matched to a gene: 13. This CDR3 has 16 residues. The CDR3 loop is CASSKTSGGSTGGQYF. In DNA, the CDR3 is TGCGCCAGCAGCAAGACTAGCGGGGGGTCCACAGGGGGCCAGTACTTC.

There are a few counts of this clone. The rearrangement uses TRBV7-6 and TRBJ1-1; D uncertain. The CDR3 covers 13 residues. Germline values: CDR1 SGHVS, CDR2 FNYEAQ. Trimming pared 4 bases from V and 4 bases from J, leaving 10 bases between. The CDR3 loop is CASSSKLSTEAFF. The CDR3 DNA reads TGTGCCAGCAGCTCGAAGTTGAGCACTGAAGCTTTCTTT.

This sequence joins TRBV2 and TRBJ2-7; TRBD1 matches at 10 bases. V was pared by 3 bases and J by 3 bases, with 20 bases of the junction left unmatched. This CDR3 contains 20 residues. Germline CDR1 is SNHLY and CDR2 is FYNNEI. The DNA of the CDR3 is TGTGCCAGCAGTGAGAGGGACAGGGGAGGTACGGGACCCCACGTCTACGAGCAGTACTTC. It encodes CASSERDRGGTGPHVYEQYF.

The chain employs TRBV5-1 and TRBJ2-5; 14 bases map to TRBD2. The V segment lost 2 bases and the J segment 4 bases; nucleotides outside the gene matches: 7. The V gene's germline CDR1 is SGHRS and CDR2 YFSETQ. This CDR3 is built from 17 residues. The CDR3 here is CASSLPGLAGAAETQYF. CDR3 nucleotide sequence: TGCGCCAGCAGCTTACCGGGACTAGCGGGAGCGGCAGAGACCCAGTACTTC. Full variable domain (missing parts from reference TRBV5-1 and TRBJ2-5): KAGVTQTPRYLIKTRGQQVTLSCSPISGHRSVSWYQQTPGQGLQFLFEYFSETQRNKGNFPGRFSGRQFSNSRSEMNVSTLELGDSALYLCASSLPGLAGAAETQYFGPGTRLLVL.

The genes are TRBV7-2 and TRBJ2-5, with 7 bases fitting TRBD1. V dropped 3 bases and J dropped 2; count of bases not matched to a gene: 6. The CDR3 loop spans 15 amino acids. Germline assignment: CDR1 SGHTA and CDR2 FQGNSA. CDR3 DNA sequence: TGTGCCAGCAGCTTCCGACAGGGCCCGCAAGAGACCCAGTACTTC. Its protein product is CASSFRQGPQETQYF.

This chain connects TRBV27 to TRBJ2-7, with 10 bases matching TRBD2. Losses at the gene ends were 8 bases for V and 0 bases for J; bases not matched to a gene: 13. The CDR3 runs 17 residues. The germline V gene encodes CDR1 MNHEY and CDR2 SMNVEV (reference sequence). CDR3 in amino acids: CASHPQREGRSSYEQYF. The CDR3 bases are TGTGCCAGCCATCCCCAGCGGGAGGGTAGGAGCTCCTACGAGCAGTACTTC.

This chain joins TRBV28 and TRBJ2-7, with TRBD2 matching over 7 bases. Germline lookup yields CDR1 MDHEN and CDR2 SYDVKM. The J segment lost 9 bases and the V segment lost 3 bases, leaving 14 bases of the junction unmatched. The CDR3 contains 15 residues. CDR3 DNA: TGTGCCAGCAGTTTCCGTCCGGGAGCTACGGGGGGGCAGTACTTC. Protein: CASSFRPGATGGQYF.

The chain links TRBV9 to TRBJ2-2, with 13 positions matching TRBD2. J gave up 8 bases and V 7 bases, and 14 bases lay outside the gene matches. The CDR3 length is 17 residues. Germline V lookup: CDR1 SGDLS, CDR2 YYNGEE. The CDR3 sequence: CASSIGGGTSGIGELFF. The CDR3 nucleotides are TGTGCCAGCTCCATAGGGGGAGGGACTAGCGGGATTGGGGAGCTGTTTTTT. Full variable domain (rest looked up from reference TRBV9 and TRBJ2-2): DSGVTQTPKHLITATGQRVTLRCSPRSGDLSVYWYQQSLDQGLQFLIQYYNGEERAKGNILERFSAQQFPDLHSELNLSSLELGDSALYFCASSIGGGTSGIGELFFGEGSRLTVL.

This clone has a handful of counts. The chain has TRBV28 and TRBJ1-2, with TRBD1 identical over 11 bases. Germline CDR1 reads MDHEN; CDR2 reads SYDVKM. The CDR3 extends over 20 amino acids. J was trimmed by 2 bases and V by 3 bases; bases with no gene match: 17. The CDR3 bases are TGTGCCAGCAGTTTGATGAGAATGGGGACAGGGGGTGCTCTAAACTATGGCTACACCTTC. This gives the protein CASSLMRMGTGGALNYGYTF.

Only a few counts were recorded for this clone. The chain joins TRBV30 to TRBJ2-3, with 12 bases identical to TRBD2. The CDR3 covers 16 residues. The junction had 6 bases not matched to a gene; V was cut back by 2 bases and J by 3 bases. Germline CDR1 and CDR2: GTSNPN and SVGIG (reference sequence). The CDR3 nucleotides read TGTGCCTGGAGTCGGTCTAGCGGGGGGGAAACAGATACGCAGTATTTT. The encoded protein is CAWSRSSGGETDTQYF.

V is TRBV6-6 and J is TRBJ2-7, with D unresolved. CDR1 is MNHNY, CDR2 SVGAGI, per germline (reference sequence). CDR3 size: 13 residues. Trimming took 4 bases from V and 2 from J, leaving 9 bases between them. DNA for the CDR3: TGTGCCAGCAGTTCTCATAGAACCTACGAGCAGTACTTC. This gives the protein CASSSHRTYEQYF.

This chain links TRBV20-1 with TRBJ2-5; maybe TRBD2 (5 bases). The V gene's germline CDR1 is DFQATT and CDR2 SNEGSKA (reference sequence). The CDR3 length is 11 residues. The CDR3 sequence is CSPGSQETQYF. Written as DNA, the CDR3 is TGCAGCCCGGGATCACAAGAGACCCAGTACTTC.

This chain joins TRBV28 and TRBJ2-3; 12 nucleotides align to TRBD2. Germline V lookup: CDR1 MDHEN, CDR2 SYDVKM. The CDR3 is made up of 18 amino acids. V trimming: 2 bases; J trimming: 2 bases; junction bases outside the gene matches: 8. CDR3: CASSLPSGLAGNTDTQYF. The CDR3 DNA follows: TGTGCCAGCAGTTTACCGTCCGGACTAGCGGGAAACACAGATACGCAGTATTTT.